This T cell receptor beta chain was recorded in a study of vaccination effects on CD4 cells after COVID-19. Whole-study context: Supplemented with 8.5 to 10 IU/ml IL-2 and approximately 9.7 ug/ml peptides, a few million PBMC per well were kept in culture.

Researchers isolated CD4+ T cells once approximately eleven days of culture had elapsed. Each participant was given two doses of one vaccine (BNT162b2 or mRNA-1273). Vaccine recipients lacked prior SARS-CoV-2 infection and had negative nucleocapsid antibodies. A half-medium replacement with IL-2 medium was carried out on days 3 and 7. Whole-study results and caveats: Clones from infection and from vaccination both contracted markedly late after vaccination.

Trimming took off 7 bases at V and 2 bases at J, with 10 bases between the two ends. The CDR3 has 13 amino acids. CDR1 is LNHDA and CDR2 is SQIVND in the germline V gene (reference sequence). Assay used: immunoSEQ multiplex PCR; TCRdb lists only in-frame clones, some missing. Here the sample spans 50,000 to 80,000 clones, less than 85% being singletons. A single count supports this clone. Its antigen is unknown. This specimen was CD4+ T cells from PBMCs cultured without peptide, taken after COVID-19 vaccination. The source is a human donor who received a COVID-19 vaccine. The V gene is TRBV19, the J gene TRBJ2-3; D might be TRBD2 (6 bases). The CDR3 sequence is CASNRGNTDTQYF. CDR3 coding DNA: TGTGCCAGTAACCGGGGGAACACAGATACGCAGTATTTT.